This T cell receptor (beta chain) was obtained from a study of blood T cell repertoires in COVID-19. Sequencing used immunoSEQ multiplex PCR; TCRdb keeps in-frame clones, though not all of them. The data contain 150,000 to 190,000 clones, around four fifths of them singletons. The ends lost 3 bases at V and 8 bases at J; junction bases unmatched: 8. Germline CDR1 is GTSNPN and CDR2 is SVGIG (reference sequence). The CDR3 is 14 residues long. The sequence came from a man in his fifties who had recovered from COVID-19. The rearrangement joins TRBV30 to TRBJ2-2; TRBD2 aligns across 8 bases. Sequenced material: PBMCs or T cells enriched from blood (not recorded which). The DNA for the CDR3 is TGTGCCTGGAGCACGGGGGGGCTGGCTGGGGAGCTGTTTTTT. Its translation: CAWSTGGLAGELFF.